This passage covers 20 T cell receptor beta chains from one sample sequenced in a study of blood T cells in healthy people across ages. For the second PCR, which ran for 7 to 11 cycles, a sample-barcoded 5' primer and a J-beta primer mix were used. A single record per CDR3 protein comes from TCRdb applying MiXCR to the 5' RACE reads. The sample carries around 400,000 distinct CDR3 sequences, about 52% recorded once. The sequenced sample consisted of blood. All receptors derive from a man aged 55 to 70 in good health.

This clonotype occurred a few times. This chain joins TRBV20-1 and TRBJ2-7; maybe TRBD2 (6 bases). The CDR3 is 12 residues long. Trimming shortened V by 2 bases and J by 5 bases, and 10 bases separated the two germline ends. The germline gives CDR1 DFQATT, CDR2 SNEGSKA (reference sequence). The CDR3 bases are TGCAGTGCTAGAACTAGCAACCACGAGCAGTACTTC. Its translation: CSARTSNHEQYF.

The chain uses TRBV6-6 and TRBJ2-1; 11 nucleotides line up with TRBD1. This CDR3 contains 15 residues. Looked up from germline, CDR1 is MNHNY and CDR2 is SVGAGI (reference sequence). Losses at the gene ends were 5 bases for V and 9 bases for J; bases not matched to a gene: 9. CDR3 in amino acids: CASSTGQGVVGEQFF. DNA for the CDR3: TGTGCCAGCAGTACGGGACAGGGGGTTGTCGGTGAGCAGTTCTTC.

The rearrangement links TRBV20-1 to TRBJ2-7, with D possibly matching TRBD2 (6 bases). V lost 0 bases and J 0 bases, leaving 12 bases between the germline ends. Germline values: CDR1 DFQATT, CDR2 SNEGSKA (reference sequence). This CDR3 has 15 amino acids. CDR3 sequence reads: CSARDQGGISYEQYF. CDR3 sequence (DNA): TGCAGTGCTAGAGATCAGGGAGGTATCTCCTACGAGCAGTACTTC.

The chain combines TRBV18 with TRBJ2-5, with 7 bases identical to TRBD2. CDR3 length: 13 residues. In germline, CDR1 is KGHSH, CDR2 LQKENI. Trimming took 4 bases from V and 3 from J; bases not matched to a gene: 2. CDR3 sequence (DNA): TGTGCCAGCTCACGGACTAGTGAAGAGACCCAGTACTTC. Protein sequence: CASSRTSEETQYF.

V and J are TRBV6-1 and TRBJ2-5; 7 bases fit TRBD2. The last part of the DNA fits TRBJ2-7 better; the J call may be wrong. Germline V gene sequence: CDR1 MNHNS, CDR2 SASEGT. The CDR3 has 14 residues. The CDR3 DNA reads TGTGCCAGCACCCCGGGGGGTGTCCTGAACGAGCAGTACTTC. This encodes CASTPGGVLNEQYF.

J is TRBJ2-7 and V is TRBV28; 12 positions match TRBD1. V lost 10 bases, J lost 0 bases, and 7 bases stayed unmatched. The germline gives CDR1 MDHEN, CDR2 SYDVKM. The CDR3 sequence is 15 residues long. The CDR3 protein is CATGTGGFSSYEQYF. The CDR3 coding sequence is TGTGCCACCGGGACAGGGGGCTTCAGCTCCTACGAGCAGTACTTC.

The genes are TRBV7-2 and TRBJ2-3, with 7 nucleotides matching TRBD1. The germline CDR1 and CDR2 sequences are SGHTA and FQGNSA. This CDR3 region has 16 residues. J lost 1 base, V lost 6 bases, and 10 bases had no gene match. The CDR3 reads CASSFQTGTGTDTQYF. CDR3 coding DNA: TGTGCCAGCAGTTTCCAAACCGGGACAGGCACAGATACGCAGTATTTT.

This clonotype was recorded many times. J is TRBJ1-4 and V is TRBV2, with TRBD1 matching over 9 bases. Germline loops: CDR1 SNHLY, CDR2 FYNNEI. The CDR3 covers 14 residues. Trimming cost V 9 bases and J 4 bases; bases outside gene matches: 6. CDR3 sequence: CASNGQGINEKLFF. CDR3 bases: TGTGCCAGTAACGGACAGGGGATTAATGAAAAACTGTTTTTT.

This clonotype appeared a few times. The chain links TRBV9 to TRBJ2-7; no clear D. Germline loops: CDR1 SGDLS, CDR2 YYNGEE. The CDR3 loop spans 14 amino acids. V was pared by 2 bases and J by 2 bases, with 11 bases between. CDR3 DNA: TGTGCCAGCAGCGTTGGTGCAGAACCCTACGAGCAGTACTTC. It is translated as CASSVGAEPYEQYF.

This clonotype was observed once. This chain uses TRBV7-2 with TRBJ2-3, with D tentatively TRBD1 or TRBD2 (5 bases each). Per the germline V gene, CDR1 is SGHTA and CDR2 is FQGNSA. This CDR3 comprises 15 residues. The V end lost 0 bases, the J end lost 2 bases, and 9 bases lay between the germline ends. The CDR3 reads CASSLAQGPTDTQYF. In DNA form, the CDR3 reads TGTGCCAGCAGCTTAGCCCAGGGACCCACAGATACGCAGTATTTT.

Details on this clonotype: One end of the junction is discordant with germline, which a read error may explain. This chain links TRBV12-3 or TRBV12-4 with TRBJ1-2; D is possibly TRBD1 (6 bases). The CDR3 runs to 15 residues. DNA of the CDR3: TGTGCCAGCAGTTTGCGGGGCAGGGGTAACCATGGCTACACCTTC. This translates into CASSLRGRGNHGYTF.

The table lists this clonotype with a few counts. V usage is TRBV20-1 and J usage is TRBJ2-5; TRBD2 matches 8 bases. The junction had 15 bases not matched to a gene; V was cut back by 2 bases and J by 4 bases. This CDR3 region has 17 residues. Germline V gene sequence: CDR1 DFQATT, CDR2 SNEGSKA (reference sequence). Here the CDR3 DNA reads TGCAGTGCTAGACCGCCTCGCCCCGGGACTAGGCCAGAGACCCAGTACTTC. This gives the protein CSARPPRPGTRPETQYF.

This clonotype is a singleton in its sample. The chain links TRBV20-1 to TRBJ2-3, with TRBD1 matching over 9 bases. The CDR3 sequence is 15 residues long. V shed 6 bases, J shed 3 bases, and the junction held 10 bases outside the gene matches. Germline assignment: CDR1 DFQATT and CDR2 SNEGSKA (reference sequence). The CDR3 sequence: CSASLGQGRTDTQYF. CDR3 nucleotide sequence: TGCAGTGCGTCCTTGGGACAGGGACGTACAGATACGCAGTATTTT.

This sequence joins TRBV27 and TRBJ2-7, with 7 bases lining up with TRBD1. Germline assignment: CDR1 MNHEY and CDR2 SMNVEV (reference sequence). V trimming: 2 bases; J trimming: 10 bases; junction bases outside the gene matches: 14. The CDR3 length is 15 residues. This CDR3 is CASSLTGTVLRPQYF. In DNA form, the CDR3 reads TGTGCCAGCAGTTTAACGGGGACAGTTTTGAGGCCCCAGTACTTC.

This clonotype was picked up many times. The V and J genes are TRBV3-1 and TRBJ2-5, with D possibly matching TRBD2 (5 bases). V gave up 0 bases and J gave up 6 bases, with 11 bases separating them. Germline loops: CDR1 LGHDT, CDR2 YNNKEL (reference sequence). The CDR3 loop spans 14 amino acids. In DNA, the CDR3 is TGTGCCAGCAGCCAAGACAGCGGAAGACAGACCCAGTACTTC. Residues: CASSQDSGRQTQYF.

This clonotype was observed a few times. J is TRBJ2-3 and V is TRBV3-1; D is unresolved. Germline V gene data show CDR1 as LGHDT and CDR2 as YNNKEL (reference sequence). The CDR3 covers 13 residues. Trimming removed 4 bases at V and 6 bases at J, with 11 bases between. The CDR3 sequence: CASSLHSSDTQYF. CDR3 coding DNA: TGTGCCAGCAGCCTTCACTCATCGGATACGCAGTATTTT.

This clonotype was seen ten or more times. CDR3 in DNA: TGCAGCGTTACAACAGGGGCTGGGGCCAACGTCCTGACTTTC. Translation: CSVTTGAGANVLTF. The chain combines TRBV29-1 with TRBJ2-6; TRBD1 agrees at 7 bases. The CDR3 has 14 amino acids. V lost 5 bases to trimming and J lost 2 bases; unmatched junction nucleotides: 3. The germline V gene has CDR1 SQVTM and CDR2 ANQGSEA.

The rearrangement links TRBV10-3 to TRBJ2-3; 7 nucleotides match TRBD2. Germline values: CDR1 ENHRY, CDR2 SYGVKD. The CDR3 sequence is 13 residues long. Trimming at V came to 10 bases and at J to 2 bases, leaving 6 bases not matched to a gene. CDR3 sequence reads: CATLAENTDTQYF. As DNA, the CDR3 is TGTGCCACTCTAGCGGAAAACACAGATACGCAGTATTTT.

The chain recombines TRBV28 with TRBJ2-1; TRBD1 is a possible D gene (6 bases). The germline gives CDR1 MDHEN, CDR2 SYDVKM. The CDR3 runs 14 residues. V gave up 6 bases and J gave up 10 bases, with 19 bases separating them. CDR3 DNA sequence: TGTGCCAGCAGCCCTAGGGGGAGACTGCGGGAGCAGTTCTTC. Encoded protein: CASSPRGRLREQFF.

The CDR3 is CASSVSGGAGDTQYF. The DNA of the CDR3 is TGTGCCAGCAGCGTTAGCGGGGGGGCCGGAGATACGCAGTATTTT. The chain couples TRBV7-2 to TRBJ2-3; 11 positions agree with TRBD2. The CDR3 is made up of 15 amino acids. The V segment lost 5 bases and the J segment 5 bases; nucleotides outside the gene matches: 6. Germline CDR1 is SGHTA and CDR2 is FQGNSA.